This T cell receptor (beta chain) was retrieved from a study of T-cell memory formation after mild COVID-19. Notes on the study in general: Several responding clones turned up in pre-infection memory, indicating that cross-reactive memory may have taken part.

CDR1 is SNHLY, CDR2 FYNNEI, per germline. Trimming stripped 6 bases from V and 6 bases from J, with 15 bases between. CDR3 size: 13 residues. 5'RACE primed at constant segments yielded TCR alpha and TCR beta cDNA libraries bearing sample barcodes and UMIs. One entry per CDR3 protein, called by TCRdb with MiXCR from the 5' RACE reads. The table lists 450,000 to 650,000 distinct CDR3 sequences, around 21% of them singletons. As to this clonotype: Its target is not known.

Sequenced input: PBMCs or a T cell subset sorted from them (not recorded which). The rearrangement links TRBV2 to TRBJ2-7; perhaps TRBD1 as D (6 bases). The receptor's source is an adult woman who had mild COVID-19 (a few samples of this study predate the infection). Cell type and time point are not known. CDR3 sequence: CASRINRDREQYF. The DNA for the CDR3 is TGTGCCAGCAGAATAAACAGGGACCGCGAGCAGTACTTC.